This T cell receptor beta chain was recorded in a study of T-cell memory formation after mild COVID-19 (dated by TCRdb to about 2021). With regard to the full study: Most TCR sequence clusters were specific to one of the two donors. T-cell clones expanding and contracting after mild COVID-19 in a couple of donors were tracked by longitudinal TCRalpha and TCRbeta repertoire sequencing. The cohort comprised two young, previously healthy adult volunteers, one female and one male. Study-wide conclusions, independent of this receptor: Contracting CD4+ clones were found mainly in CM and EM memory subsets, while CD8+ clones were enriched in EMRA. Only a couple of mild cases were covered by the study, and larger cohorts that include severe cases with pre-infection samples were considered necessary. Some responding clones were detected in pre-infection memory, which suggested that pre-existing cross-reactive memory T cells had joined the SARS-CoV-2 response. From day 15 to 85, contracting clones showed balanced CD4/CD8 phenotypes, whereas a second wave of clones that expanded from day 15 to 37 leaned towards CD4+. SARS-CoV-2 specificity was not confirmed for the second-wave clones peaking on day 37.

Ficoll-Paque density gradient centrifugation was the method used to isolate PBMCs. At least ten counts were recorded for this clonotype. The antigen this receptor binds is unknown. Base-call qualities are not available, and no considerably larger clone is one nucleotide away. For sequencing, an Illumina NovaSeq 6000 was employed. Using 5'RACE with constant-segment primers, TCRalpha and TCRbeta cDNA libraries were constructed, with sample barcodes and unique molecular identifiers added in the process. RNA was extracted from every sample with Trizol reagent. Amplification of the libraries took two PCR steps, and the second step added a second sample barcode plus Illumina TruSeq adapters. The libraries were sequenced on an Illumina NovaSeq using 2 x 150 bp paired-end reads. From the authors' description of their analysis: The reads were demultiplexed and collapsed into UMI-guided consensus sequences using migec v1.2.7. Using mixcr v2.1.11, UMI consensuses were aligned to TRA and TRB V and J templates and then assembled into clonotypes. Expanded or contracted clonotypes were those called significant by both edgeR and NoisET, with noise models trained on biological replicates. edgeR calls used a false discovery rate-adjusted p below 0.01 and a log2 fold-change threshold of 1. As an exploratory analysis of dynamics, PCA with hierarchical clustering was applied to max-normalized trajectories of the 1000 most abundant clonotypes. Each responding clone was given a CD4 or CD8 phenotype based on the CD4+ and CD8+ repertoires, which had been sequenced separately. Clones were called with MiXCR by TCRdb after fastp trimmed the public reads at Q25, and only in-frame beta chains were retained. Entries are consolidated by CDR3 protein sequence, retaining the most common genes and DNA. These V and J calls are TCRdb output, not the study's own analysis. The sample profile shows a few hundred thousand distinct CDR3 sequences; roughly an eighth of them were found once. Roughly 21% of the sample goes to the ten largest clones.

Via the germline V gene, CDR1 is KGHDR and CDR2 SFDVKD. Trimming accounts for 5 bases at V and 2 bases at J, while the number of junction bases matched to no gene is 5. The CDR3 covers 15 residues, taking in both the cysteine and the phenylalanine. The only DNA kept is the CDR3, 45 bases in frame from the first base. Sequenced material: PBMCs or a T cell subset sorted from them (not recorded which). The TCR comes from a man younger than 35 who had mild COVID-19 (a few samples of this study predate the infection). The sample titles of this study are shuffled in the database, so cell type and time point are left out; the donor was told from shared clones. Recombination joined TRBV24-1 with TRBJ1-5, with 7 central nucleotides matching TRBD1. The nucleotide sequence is TGTGCCACCAGTGGGACAGGCGTCGGCAATCAGCCCCAGCATTTT. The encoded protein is CATSGTGVGNQPQHF.